This T cell receptor (beta chain) was obtained from a study of chemoradiotherapy in HPV16-positive cancers. Whole-study context: Functional T-cell assays on a couple of HPV16-positive patients' cells defined candidate HPV-specific clones and common TCR motifs. Regarding the study as a whole: Non-HPV-specific T cells did not expand in tumors during treatment, whereas candidate HPV-specific clones and E7-related motifs did.

As to this clone: Its specificity is not known.

V dropped 7 bases and J dropped 5; count of bases not matched to a gene: 3. Per the germline V gene, CDR1 is SNHLY and CDR2 is FYNNEI. The CDR3 is made up of 13 amino acids. Repertoires were sampled repeatedly during chemoradiotherapy. Some clones are missing from TCRdb's copy, which holds only in-frame ones; the method was immunoSEQ multiplex PCR. The sample holds over 35,000 clones, 76% seen once. The genes are TRBV2 and TRBJ2-2, with 8 bases aligning to TRBD1. The sample in question was blood, obtained from a patient who underwent chemoradiotherapy. This sequence was found in a human donor with HPV-associated anogenital cancer. CDR3 region: CASKQGETGELFF. CDR3 in DNA: TGTGCCAGCAAACAGGGGGAGACCGGGGAGCTGTTTTTT.